This TCR beta chain was obtained from a study of graft-versus-host responses after intestinal transplantation. General study points: Marrow from the recipient contained GvH clones, some of which had appeared first in ileum or blood. Circulating GvH clones peaking coincided with falling HvG clones soon after transplant.

Repertoires were generated with immunoSEQ multiplex PCR, while TCRdb's copy carries only in-frame clones and drops some. The repertoire holds over 75,000 clones, with 87% as singletons. A remark on this clone: The antigen is undetermined.

Trimming pared 5 bases from V and 3 bases from J, leaving 11 bases between. This CDR3 region has 14 residues. Germline lookup yields CDR1 SEHNR and CDR2 FQNEAQ (reference sequence). The chain joins TRBV7-9 to TRBJ1-5, with D possibly TRBD1 on 6 matching bases. This sequence originates from a human donor who was the organ donor for an intestinal transplant. The specimen comprised unstimulated CD8+ T cells sorted from spleen or lymph node cells, sampled before transplant. This chain's CDR3 is CASSPTGPNQPQHF. In nucleotides, the CDR3 is TGTGCCAGCAGCCCGACAGGTCCCAATCAGCCCCAGCATTTT.